The source of this T cell receptor beta chain is a study of tumor T cells in aggressive B-cell lymphoma. Generated by immunoSEQ multiplex PCR, the TCRdb table keeps only in-frame clones and is missing some. The repertoire holds about 2,400 clones, 80% to 85% seen once, with around 12% in the top ten. The V end was cut by 3 bases, the J end by 4 bases, with 9 bases between. The CDR3 has 13 residues. Germline CDR1 reads LNHDA; CDR2 reads SQIVND (reference sequence). This TCR came from an adult with diffuse large B cell lymphoma. The chain combines TRBV19 with TRBJ1-2; D is unclear. The sample consisted of tumor tissue. The CDR3 DNA reads as TGTGCCAGTAGTATGGGAGGGCCCTATGGCTACACCTTC. Translated, it gives CASSMGGPYGYTF.